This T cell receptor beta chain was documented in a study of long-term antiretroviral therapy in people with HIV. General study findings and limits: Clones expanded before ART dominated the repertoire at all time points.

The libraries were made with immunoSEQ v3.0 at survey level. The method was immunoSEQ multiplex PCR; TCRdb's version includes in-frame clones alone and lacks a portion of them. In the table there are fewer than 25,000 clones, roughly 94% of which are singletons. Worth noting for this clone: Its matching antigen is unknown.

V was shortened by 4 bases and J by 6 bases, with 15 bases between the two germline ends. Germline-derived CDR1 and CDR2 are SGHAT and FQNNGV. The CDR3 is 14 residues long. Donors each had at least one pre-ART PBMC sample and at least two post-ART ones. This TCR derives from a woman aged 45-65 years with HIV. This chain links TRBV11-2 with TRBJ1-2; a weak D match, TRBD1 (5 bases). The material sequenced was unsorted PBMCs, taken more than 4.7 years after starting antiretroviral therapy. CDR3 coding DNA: TGTGCCAGCAGCTCGTGGGACGCCGGCCATGGCTACACCTTC. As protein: CASSSWDAGHGYTF.